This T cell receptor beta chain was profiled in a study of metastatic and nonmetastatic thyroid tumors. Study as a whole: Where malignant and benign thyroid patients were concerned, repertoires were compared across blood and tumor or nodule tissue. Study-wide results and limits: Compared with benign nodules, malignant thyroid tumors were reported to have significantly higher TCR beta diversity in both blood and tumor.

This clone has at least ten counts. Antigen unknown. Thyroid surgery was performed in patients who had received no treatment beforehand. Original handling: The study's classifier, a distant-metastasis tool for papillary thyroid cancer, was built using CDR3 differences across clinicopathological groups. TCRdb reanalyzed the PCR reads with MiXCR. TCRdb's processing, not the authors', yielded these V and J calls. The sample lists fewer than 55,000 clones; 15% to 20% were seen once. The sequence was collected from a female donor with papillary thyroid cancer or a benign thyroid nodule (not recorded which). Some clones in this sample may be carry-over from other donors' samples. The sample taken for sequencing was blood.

The CDR3 DNA sequence: TGTGCCAGCAGCCAAGATGGGCTAGCGGGACACAATGAGCAGTTCTTC. Amino acid sequence: CASSQDGLAGHNEQFF. This chain joins TRBV3-1 and TRBJ2-1, with 9 bases lining up with TRBD2. J was trimmed by 5 bases and V by 0 bases; bases with no gene match: 5. The length of the CDR3 is 16 residues. Germline V gene data show CDR1 as LGHDT and CDR2 as YNNKEL (reference sequence).